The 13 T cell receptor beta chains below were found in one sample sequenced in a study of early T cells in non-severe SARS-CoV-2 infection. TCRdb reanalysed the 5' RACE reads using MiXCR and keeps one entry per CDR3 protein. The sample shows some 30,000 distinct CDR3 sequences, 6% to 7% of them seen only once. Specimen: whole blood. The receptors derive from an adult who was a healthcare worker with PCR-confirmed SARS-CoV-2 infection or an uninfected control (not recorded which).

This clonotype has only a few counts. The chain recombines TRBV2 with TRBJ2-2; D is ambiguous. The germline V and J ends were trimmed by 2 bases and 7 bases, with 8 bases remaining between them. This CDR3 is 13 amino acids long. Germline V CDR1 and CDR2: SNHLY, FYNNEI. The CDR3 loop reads CASSESLGGELFF. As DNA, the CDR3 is TGTGCCAGCAGTGAAAGTTTGGGCGGGGAGCTGTTTTTT.

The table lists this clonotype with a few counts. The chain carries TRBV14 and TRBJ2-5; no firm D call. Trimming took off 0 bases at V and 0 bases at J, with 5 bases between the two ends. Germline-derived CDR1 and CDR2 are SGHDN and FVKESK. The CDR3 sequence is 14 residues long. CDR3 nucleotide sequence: TGTGCCAGCAGCCAAGACACGTACCAAGAGACCCAGTACTTC. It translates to CASSQDTYQETQYF.

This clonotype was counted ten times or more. CDR3 protein: CASSQAGLEETQYF. DNA of the CDR3: TGTGCCAGCAGCCAAGCCGGACTGGAAGAGACCCAGTACTTC. V gene TRBV4-2 combines with J gene TRBJ2-5; possibly TRBD2 for D (5 bases). The CDR3 runs 14 residues. Germline values: CDR1 LGHNA, CDR2 YNFKEQ. Between the trimmed V and J ends, which lost 1 base and 3 bases, there was a span of 9 bases.

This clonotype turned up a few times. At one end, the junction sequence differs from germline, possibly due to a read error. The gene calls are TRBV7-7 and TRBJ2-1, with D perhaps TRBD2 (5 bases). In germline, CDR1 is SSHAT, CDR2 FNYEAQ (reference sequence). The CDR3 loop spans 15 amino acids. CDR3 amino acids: CASSPVSGEMGEQFF. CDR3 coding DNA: TGTGCTAGCAGCCCCGTTAGTGGGGAGATGGGTGAGCAGTTCTTC.

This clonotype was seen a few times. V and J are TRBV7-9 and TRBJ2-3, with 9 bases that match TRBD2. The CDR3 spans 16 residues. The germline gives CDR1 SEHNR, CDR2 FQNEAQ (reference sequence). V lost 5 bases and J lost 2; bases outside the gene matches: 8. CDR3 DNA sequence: TGTGCCAGCAGCGCAACTAGCGGGTACCACACAGATACGCAGTATTTT. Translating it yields CASSATSGYHTDTQYF.

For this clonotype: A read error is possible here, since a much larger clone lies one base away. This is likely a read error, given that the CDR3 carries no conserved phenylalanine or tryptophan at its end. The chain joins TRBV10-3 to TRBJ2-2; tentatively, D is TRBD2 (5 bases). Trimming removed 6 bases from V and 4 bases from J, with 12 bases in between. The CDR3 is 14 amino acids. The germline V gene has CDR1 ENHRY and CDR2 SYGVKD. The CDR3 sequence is CAIRETAVTGELFL. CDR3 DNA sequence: TGTGCCATCAGAGAAACAGCGGTCACCGGGGAGCTGTTTCTT.

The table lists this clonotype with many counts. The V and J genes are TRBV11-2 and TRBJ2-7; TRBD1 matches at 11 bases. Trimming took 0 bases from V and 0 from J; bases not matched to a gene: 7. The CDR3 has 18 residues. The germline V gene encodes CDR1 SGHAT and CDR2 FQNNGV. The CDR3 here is CASSLDRDRGIISYEQYF. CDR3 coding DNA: TGTGCCAGCAGCTTAGACCGGGACAGGGGGATTATCTCCTACGAGCAGTACTTC.

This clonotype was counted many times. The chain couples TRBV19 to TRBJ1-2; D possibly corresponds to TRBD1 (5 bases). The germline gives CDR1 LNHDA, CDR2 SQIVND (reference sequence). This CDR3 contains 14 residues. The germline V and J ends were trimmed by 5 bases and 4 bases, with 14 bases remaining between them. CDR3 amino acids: CASSLQSGTYGYTF. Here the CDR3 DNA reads TGTGCCAGTAGTCTACAATCCGGGACCTATGGCTACACCTTC.

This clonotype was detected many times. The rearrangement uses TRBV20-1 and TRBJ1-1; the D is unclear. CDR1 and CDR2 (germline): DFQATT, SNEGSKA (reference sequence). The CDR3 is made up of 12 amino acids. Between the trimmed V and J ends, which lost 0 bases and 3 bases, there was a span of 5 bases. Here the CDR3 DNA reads TGCAGTGCTAGAGATATCTACACTGAAGCTTTCTTT. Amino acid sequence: CSARDIYTEAFF.

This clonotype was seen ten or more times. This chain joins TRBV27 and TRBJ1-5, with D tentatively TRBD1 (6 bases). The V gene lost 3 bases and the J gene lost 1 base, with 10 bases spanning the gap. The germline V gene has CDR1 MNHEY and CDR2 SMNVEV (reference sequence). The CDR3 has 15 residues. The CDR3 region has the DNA TGTGCCAGCAGTTTTAGGGGGTTAAGCAATCAGCCCCAGCATTTT. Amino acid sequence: CASSFRGLSNQPQHF.

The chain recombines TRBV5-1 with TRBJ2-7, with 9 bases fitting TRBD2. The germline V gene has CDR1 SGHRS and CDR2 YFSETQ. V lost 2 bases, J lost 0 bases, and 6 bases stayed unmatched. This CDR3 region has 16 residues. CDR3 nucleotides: TGCGCCAGCAGCTTTTCAGCGGGAGGAATCTCCTACGAGCAGTACTTC. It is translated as CASSFSAGGISYEQYF.

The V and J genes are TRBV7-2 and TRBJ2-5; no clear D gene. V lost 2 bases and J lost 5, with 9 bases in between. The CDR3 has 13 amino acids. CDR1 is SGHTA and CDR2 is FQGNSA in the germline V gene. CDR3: CASSLQVAETQYF. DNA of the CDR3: TGTGCCAGCAGCTTACAGGTCGCCGAGACCCAGTACTTC.

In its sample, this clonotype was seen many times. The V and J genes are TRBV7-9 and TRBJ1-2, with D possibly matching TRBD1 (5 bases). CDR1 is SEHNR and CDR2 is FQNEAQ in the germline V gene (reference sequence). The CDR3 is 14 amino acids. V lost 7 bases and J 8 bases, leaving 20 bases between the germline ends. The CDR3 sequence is CASTPNGGEGGYTF. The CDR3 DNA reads TGTGCCAGCACCCCAAACGGGGGAGAAGGCGGCTACACCTTC.